This T cell receptor (beta chain) originates from a study of OX40 agonist ivuxolimab in advanced cancers. Study-level results: Normalized T-cell clonal expansion was also low in a subset of nonresponders.

Details on this clone: Its antigen is unidentified.

From germline, CDR1 is SGHNT and CDR2 YYREEE (reference sequence). Between the trimmed V and J ends, which lost 1 base and 0 bases, there was a span of 4 bases. The CDR3 runs 14 residues. Sequenced by immunoSEQ multiplex PCR; TCRdb stores in-frame clones only, minus some. This repertoire shows about 31,000 clones, about nine tenths found once; its top ten account for about 4.5%. The rearrangement joins TRBV5-4 to TRBJ2-2; D remains unclear. The source is an adult with an advanced solid tumor such as melanoma, head and neck, liver or kidney cancer. Sample: CD4+ or CD8+ T cells sorted from blood, taken in a trial of the OX40 agonist ivuxolimab. Here the CDR3 reads CASSLSSNTGELFF. The CDR3 nucleotides are TGTGCCAGCAGCTTGAGTTCGAACACCGGGGAGCTGTTTTTT. The complete variable domain, with remaining parts taken from reference TRBV5-4 and TRBJ2-2, reads ETGVTQSPTHLIKTRGQQVTLRCSSQSGHNTVSWYQQALGQGPQFIFQYYREEENGRGNFPPRFSGLQFPNYSSELNVNALELDDSALYLCASSLSSNTGELFFGEGSRLTVL.